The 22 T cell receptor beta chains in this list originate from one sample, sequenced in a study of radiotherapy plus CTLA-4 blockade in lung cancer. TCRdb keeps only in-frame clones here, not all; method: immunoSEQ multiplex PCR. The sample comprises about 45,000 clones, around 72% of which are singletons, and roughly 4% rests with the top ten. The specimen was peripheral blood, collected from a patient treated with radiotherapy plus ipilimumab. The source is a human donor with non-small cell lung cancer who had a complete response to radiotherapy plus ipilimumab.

CDR3 amino acids: CASSSGGQGLYEQYF. CDR3 DNA: TGCGCCAGCAGCTCGGGGGGACAGGGGTTATACGAGCAGTACTTC. The chain carries TRBV5-1 and TRBJ2-7, with 10 bases fitting TRBD1. V was clipped by 3 bases and J by 4 bases; unmatched bases: 7. Germline CDR1 SGHRS, CDR2 YFSETQ. This CDR3 contains 15 residues.

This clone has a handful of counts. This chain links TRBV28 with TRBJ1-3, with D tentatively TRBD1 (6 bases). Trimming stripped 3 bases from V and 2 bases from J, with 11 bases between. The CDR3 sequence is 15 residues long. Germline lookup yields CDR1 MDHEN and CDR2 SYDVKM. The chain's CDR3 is CASSFDRTAGNTIYF. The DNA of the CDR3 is TGTGCCAGCAGTTTTGACCGGACAGCTGGAAACACCATATATTTT.

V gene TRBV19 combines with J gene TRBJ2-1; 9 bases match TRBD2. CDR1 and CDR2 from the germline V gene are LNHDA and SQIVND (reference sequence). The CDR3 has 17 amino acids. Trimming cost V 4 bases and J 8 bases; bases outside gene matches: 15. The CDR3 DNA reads TGTGCCAGTAGTACCAAACTAGCGGGCGTTGAGTCGCATGAGCAGTTCTTC. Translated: CASSTKLAGVESHEQFF.

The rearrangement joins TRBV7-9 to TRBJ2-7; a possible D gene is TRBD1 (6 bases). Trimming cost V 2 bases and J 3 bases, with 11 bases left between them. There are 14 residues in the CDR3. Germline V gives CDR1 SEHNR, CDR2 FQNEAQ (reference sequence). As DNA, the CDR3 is TGTGCCAGCAGCTTACACGGACAGAGCTACGAGCAGTACTTC. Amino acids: CASSLHGQSYEQYF.

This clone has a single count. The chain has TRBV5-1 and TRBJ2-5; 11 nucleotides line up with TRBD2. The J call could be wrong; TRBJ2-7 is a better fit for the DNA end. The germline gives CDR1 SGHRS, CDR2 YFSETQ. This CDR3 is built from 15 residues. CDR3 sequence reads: CASRILAGVRYEQYF. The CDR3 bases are TGCGCCAGCAGGATACTAGCGGGAGTAAGGTACGAGCAGTACTTC.

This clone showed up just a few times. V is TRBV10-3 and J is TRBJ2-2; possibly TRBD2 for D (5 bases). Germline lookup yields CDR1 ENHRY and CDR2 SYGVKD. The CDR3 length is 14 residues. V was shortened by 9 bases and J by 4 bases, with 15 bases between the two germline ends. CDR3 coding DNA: TGTGCCATGAGACCCCGGGAAGGCACCGGGGAGCTGTTTTTT. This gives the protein CAMRPREGTGELFF.

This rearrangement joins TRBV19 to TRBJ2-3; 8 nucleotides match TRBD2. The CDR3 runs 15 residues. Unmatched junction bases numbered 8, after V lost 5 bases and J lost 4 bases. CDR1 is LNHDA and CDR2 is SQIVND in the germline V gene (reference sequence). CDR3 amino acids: CASSRGGLGADTQYF. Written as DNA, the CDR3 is TGTGCCAGTAGTCGCGGGGGACTAGGGGCAGATACGCAGTATTTT.

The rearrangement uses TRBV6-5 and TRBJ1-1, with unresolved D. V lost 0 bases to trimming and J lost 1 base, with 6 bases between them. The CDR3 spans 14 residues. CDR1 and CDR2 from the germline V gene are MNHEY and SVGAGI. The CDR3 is CASSYSPWNTEAFF. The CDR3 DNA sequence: TGTGCCAGCAGTTACTCCCCCTGGAACACTGAAGCTTTCTTT.

The chain's CDR3 is CASSQKRDTEAFF. CDR3 in DNA: TGTGCCAGCTCACAAAAACGAGACACTGAAGCTTTCTTT. This chain connects TRBV18 to TRBJ1-1; no definite D call. V was clipped by 4 bases and J by 3 bases, with 9 bases between them. The germline V gene encodes CDR1 KGHSH and CDR2 LQKENI. This CDR3 has 13 residues. Filled out from reference TRBV18 and TRBJ1-1, the complete variable domain reads NAGVMQNPRHLVRRRGQEARLRCSPMKGHSHVYWYRQLPEEGLKFMVYLQKENIIDESGMPKERFSAEFPKEGPSILRIQQVVRGDSAAYFCASSQKRDTEAFFGQGTRLTVV.

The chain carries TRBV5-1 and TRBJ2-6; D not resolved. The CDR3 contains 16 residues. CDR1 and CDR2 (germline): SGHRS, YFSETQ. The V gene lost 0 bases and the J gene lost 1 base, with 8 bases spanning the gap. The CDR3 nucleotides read TGCGCCAGCAGCTTGGCCCAGGTGTCTGGGGCCAACGTCCTGACTTTC. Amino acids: CASSLAQVSGANVLTF.

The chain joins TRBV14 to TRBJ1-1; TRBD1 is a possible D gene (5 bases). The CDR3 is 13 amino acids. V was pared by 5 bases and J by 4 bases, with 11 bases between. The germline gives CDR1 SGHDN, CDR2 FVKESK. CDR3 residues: CASSSGVRTEAFF. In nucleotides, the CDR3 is TGTGCCAGCAGCTCGGGGGTTCGCACTGAAGCTTTCTTT. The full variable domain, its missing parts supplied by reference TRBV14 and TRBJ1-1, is EAGVTQFPSHSVIEKGQTVTLRCDPISGHDNLYWYRRVMGKEIKFLLHFVKESKQDESGMPNNRFLAERTGGTYSTLKVQPAELEDSGVYFCASSSGVRTEAFFGQGTRLTVV.

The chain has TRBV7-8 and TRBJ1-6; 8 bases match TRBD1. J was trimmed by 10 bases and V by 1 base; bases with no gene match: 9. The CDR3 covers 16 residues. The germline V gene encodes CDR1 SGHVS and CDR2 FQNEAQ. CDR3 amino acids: CASSLEGRGLRSPLHF. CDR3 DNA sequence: TGTGCCAGCAGCTTAGAGGGCAGGGGGCTTCGATCACCCCTCCACTTT. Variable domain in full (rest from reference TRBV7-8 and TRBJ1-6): GAGVSQSPRYKVAKRGQDVALRCDPISGHVSLFWYQQALGQGPEFLTYFQNEAQLDKSGLPSDRFFAERPEGSVSTLKIQRTQQEDSAVYLCASSLEGRGLRSPLHFGNGTRLTVT.

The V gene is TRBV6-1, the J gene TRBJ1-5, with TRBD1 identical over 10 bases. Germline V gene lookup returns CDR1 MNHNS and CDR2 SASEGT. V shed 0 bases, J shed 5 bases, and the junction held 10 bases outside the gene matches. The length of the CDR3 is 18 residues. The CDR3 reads CASSEAGQGSSRYQPQHF. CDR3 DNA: TGTGCCAGCAGTGAAGCGGGACAGGGGAGTTCGAGGTATCAGCCCCAGCATTTT.

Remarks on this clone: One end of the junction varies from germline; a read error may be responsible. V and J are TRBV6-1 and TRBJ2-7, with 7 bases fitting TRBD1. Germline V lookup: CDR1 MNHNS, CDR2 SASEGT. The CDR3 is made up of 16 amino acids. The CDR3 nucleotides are TGTGCCAGCAGCGAAGCCCGGACAGGAAGCTCCTACGAGCAGTACTTC. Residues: CASSEARTGSSYEQYF.

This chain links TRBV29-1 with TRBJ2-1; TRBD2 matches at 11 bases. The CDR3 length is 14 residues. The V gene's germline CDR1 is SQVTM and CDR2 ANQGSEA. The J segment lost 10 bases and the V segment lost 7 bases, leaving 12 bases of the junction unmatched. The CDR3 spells CSARLAGFIGEQFF. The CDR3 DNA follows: TGCAGCGCGAGACTAGCGGGATTCATCGGGGAGCAGTTCTTC.

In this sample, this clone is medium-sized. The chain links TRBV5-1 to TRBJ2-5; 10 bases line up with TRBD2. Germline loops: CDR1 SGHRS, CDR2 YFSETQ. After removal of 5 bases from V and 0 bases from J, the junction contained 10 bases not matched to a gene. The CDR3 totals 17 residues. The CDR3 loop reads CASRSDPGLANQETQYF. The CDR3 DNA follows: TGCGCCAGCAGAAGCGACCCGGGACTAGCGAACCAAGAGACCCAGTACTTC.

In DNA form, the CDR3 reads TGTGCCACCAGCAGAGACCCAGGGTCTGGAAACACCATATATTTT. Translating gives CATSRDPGSGNTIYF. This chain links TRBV15 with TRBJ1-3; tentative D call: TRBD1 (5 bases). CDR1 and CDR2 from the germline V gene are LNHNV and YYDKDF (reference sequence). The CDR3 spans 15 residues. V lost 0 bases to trimming and J lost 1 base, with 7 bases between them. Filled out from reference TRBV15 and TRBJ1-3, the complete variable domain reads DAMVIQNPRYQVTQFGKPVTLSCSQTLNHNVMYWYQQKSSQAPKLLFHYYDKDFNNEADTPDNFQSRRPNTSFCFLDIRSPGLGDTAMYLCATSRDPGSGNTIYFGEGSWLTVV.

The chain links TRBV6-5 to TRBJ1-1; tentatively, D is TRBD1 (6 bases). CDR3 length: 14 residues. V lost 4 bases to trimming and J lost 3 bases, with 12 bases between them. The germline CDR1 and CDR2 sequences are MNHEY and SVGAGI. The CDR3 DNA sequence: TGTGCCAGCAGTTCGACAGGCCGTCACACTGAAGCTTTCTTT. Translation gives CASSSTGRHTEAFF.

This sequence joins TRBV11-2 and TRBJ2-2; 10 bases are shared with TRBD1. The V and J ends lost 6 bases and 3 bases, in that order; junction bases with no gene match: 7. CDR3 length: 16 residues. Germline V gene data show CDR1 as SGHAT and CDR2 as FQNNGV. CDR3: CASSVVGQGDTGELFF. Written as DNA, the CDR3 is TGTGCCAGCAGTGTTGTTGGACAGGGGGACACCGGGGAGCTGTTTTTT.

The CDR3 reads CASRTHRDRGLNTEAFF. The CDR3 region has the DNA TGTGCCAGTAGAACCCACCGGGACAGGGGTTTGAACACTGAAGCTTTCTTT. The genes are TRBV19 and TRBJ1-1; 10 bases match TRBD1. This CDR3 spans 17 amino acids. The V segment lost 6 bases and the J segment 0 bases; nucleotides outside the gene matches: 10. Germline CDR1 and CDR2: LNHDA and SQIVND (reference sequence).

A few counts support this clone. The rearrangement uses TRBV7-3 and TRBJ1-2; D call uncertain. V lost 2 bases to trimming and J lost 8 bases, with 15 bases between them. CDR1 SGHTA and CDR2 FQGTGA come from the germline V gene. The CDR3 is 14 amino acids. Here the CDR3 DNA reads TGTGCCAGCAGCTTATGGCAGGAGGGAATGGGCTACACCTTC. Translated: CASSLWQEGMGYTF.

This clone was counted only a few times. DNA for the CDR3: TGTGCCAGTAGTATTATTGGGCAGTTACATGGCTACACCTTC. Its protein is CASSIIGQLHGYTF. The chain carries TRBV19 and TRBJ1-2; D call uncertain. The CDR3 covers 14 residues. CDR1 is LNHDA and CDR2 is SQIVND in the germline V gene (reference sequence). With 3 bases removed from V and 6 bases from J, the gap between germline ends came to 14 bases.